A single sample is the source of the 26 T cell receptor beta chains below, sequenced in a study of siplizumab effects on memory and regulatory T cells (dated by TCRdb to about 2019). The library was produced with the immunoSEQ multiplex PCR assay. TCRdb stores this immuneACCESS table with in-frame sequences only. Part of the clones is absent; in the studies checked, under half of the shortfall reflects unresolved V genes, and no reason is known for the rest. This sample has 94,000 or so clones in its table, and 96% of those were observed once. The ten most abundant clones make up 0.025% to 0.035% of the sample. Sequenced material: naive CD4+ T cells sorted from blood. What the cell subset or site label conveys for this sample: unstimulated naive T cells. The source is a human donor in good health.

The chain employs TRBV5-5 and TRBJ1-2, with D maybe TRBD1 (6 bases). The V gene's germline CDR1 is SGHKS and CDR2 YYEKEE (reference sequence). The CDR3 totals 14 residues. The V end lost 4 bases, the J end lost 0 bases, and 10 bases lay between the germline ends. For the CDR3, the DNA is TGTGCCAGCAGCCCTAGACAGGCTAACTATGGCTACACCTTC. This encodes CASSPRQANYGYTF.

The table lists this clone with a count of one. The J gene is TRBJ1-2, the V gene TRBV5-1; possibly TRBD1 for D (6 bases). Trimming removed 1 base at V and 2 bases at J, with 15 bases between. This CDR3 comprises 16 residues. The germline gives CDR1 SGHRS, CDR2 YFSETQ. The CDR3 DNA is TGCGCCAGCAGCTTGATCTCCGTACAGGGCAACTATGGCTACACCTTC. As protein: CASSLISVQGNYGYTF.

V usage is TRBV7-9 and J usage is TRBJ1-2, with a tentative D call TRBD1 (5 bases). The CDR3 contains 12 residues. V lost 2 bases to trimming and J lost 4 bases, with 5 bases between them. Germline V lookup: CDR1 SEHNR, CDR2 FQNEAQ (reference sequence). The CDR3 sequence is CASSLTGYGYTF. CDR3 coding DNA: TGTGCCAGCAGCTTAACAGGCTATGGCTACACCTTC.

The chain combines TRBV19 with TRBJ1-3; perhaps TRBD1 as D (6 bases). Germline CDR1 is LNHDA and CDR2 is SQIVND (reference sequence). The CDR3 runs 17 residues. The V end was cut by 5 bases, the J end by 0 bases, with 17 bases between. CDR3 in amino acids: CASSLGGGPISGNTIYF. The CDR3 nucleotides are TGTGCCAGTAGTCTCGGCGGGGGGCCAATCTCTGGAAACACCATATATTTT.

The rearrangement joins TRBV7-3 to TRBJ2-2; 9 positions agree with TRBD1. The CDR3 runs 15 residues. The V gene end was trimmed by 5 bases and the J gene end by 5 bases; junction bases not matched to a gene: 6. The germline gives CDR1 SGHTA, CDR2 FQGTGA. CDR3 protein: CASSAGQGRTGELFF. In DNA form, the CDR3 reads TGTGCCAGCAGCGCCGGACAGGGGCGGACCGGGGAGCTGTTTTTT. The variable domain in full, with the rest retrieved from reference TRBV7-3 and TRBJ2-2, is GAGVSQTPSNKVTEKGKYVELRCDPISGHTALYWYRQSLGQGPEFLIYFQGTGAADDSGLPNDRFFAVRPEGSVSTLKIQRTERGDSAVYLCASSAGQGRTGELFFGEGSRLTVL.

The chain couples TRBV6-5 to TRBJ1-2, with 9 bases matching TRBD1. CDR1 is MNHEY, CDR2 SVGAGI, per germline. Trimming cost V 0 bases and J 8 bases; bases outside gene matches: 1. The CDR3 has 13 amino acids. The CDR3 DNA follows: TGTGCCAGCAGTTACTCGACAGGGGGGGGCTACACCTTC. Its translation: CASSYSTGGGYTF.

The CDR3 DNA reads TGCGCCAGCAGCCGACAGGGGCAACGGGGCTACACCTTC. As protein: CASSRQGQRGYTF. This chain links TRBV4-1 with TRBJ1-2; 8 bases map to TRBD1. V lost 4 bases, J lost 8 bases, and 6 bases stayed unmatched. Germline CDR1 MGHRA, CDR2 YSYEKL. The CDR3 runs 13 residues.

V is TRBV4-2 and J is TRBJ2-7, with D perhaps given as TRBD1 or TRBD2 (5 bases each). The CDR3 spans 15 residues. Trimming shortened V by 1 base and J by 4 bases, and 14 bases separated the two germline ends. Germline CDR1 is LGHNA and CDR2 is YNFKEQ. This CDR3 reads CASSQANRDGYEQYF. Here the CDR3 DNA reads TGTGCCAGCAGCCAAGCGAACCGGGACGGTTACGAGCAGTACTTC.

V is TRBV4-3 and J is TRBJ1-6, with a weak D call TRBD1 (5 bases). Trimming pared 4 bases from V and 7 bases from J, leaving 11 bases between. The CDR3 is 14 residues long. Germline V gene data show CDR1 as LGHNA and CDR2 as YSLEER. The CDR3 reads CASSLDSINSPLHF. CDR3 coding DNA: TGCGCCAGCAGCCTAGACAGCATAAATTCACCCCTCCACTTT.

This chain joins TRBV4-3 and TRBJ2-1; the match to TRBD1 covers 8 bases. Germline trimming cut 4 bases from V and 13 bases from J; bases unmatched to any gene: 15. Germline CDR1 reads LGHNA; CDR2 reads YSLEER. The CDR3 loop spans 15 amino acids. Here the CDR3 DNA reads TGCGCCAGCAGCCTAAGCGGGCTCCAGGGGGCTATTCAGTTCTTC. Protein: CASSLSGLQGAIQFF.

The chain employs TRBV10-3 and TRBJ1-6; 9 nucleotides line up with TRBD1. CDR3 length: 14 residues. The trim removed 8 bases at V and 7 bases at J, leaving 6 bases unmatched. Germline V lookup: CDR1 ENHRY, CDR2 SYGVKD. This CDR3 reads CAIRGTGQNSPLHF. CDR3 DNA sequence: TGTGCCATCCGTGGGACAGGGCAAAATTCACCCCTCCACTTT.

The CDR3 protein is CASSLLQGGTEAFF. The CDR3 DNA reads as TGTGCCAGCAGCTTACTACAGGGGGGGACTGAAGCTTTCTTT. The genes are TRBV7-2 and TRBJ1-1; 8 nucleotides align to TRBD1. V gave up 2 bases and J gave up 5 bases; unmatched junction bases: 4. CDR1 is SGHTA, CDR2 FQGNSA, per germline. This CDR3 has 14 amino acids.

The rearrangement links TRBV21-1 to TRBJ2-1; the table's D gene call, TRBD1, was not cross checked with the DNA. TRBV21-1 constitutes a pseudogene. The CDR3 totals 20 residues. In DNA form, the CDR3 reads TGTGCCAGCAGCAAATTGGCCGGCGACCCAAGGGACAGGGGATTATATGAGCAGTTCTTC. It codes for CASSKLAGDPRDRGLYEQFF.

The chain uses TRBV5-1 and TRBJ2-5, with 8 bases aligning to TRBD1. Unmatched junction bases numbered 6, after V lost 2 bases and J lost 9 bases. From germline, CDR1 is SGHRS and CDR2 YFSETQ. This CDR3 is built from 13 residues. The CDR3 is CASSFGQGEAQYF. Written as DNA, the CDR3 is TGCGCCAGCAGCTTCGGACAGGGTGAGGCCCAGTACTTC. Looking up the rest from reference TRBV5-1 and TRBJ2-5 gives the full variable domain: KAGVTQTPRYLIKTRGQQVTLSCSPISGHRSVSWYQQTPGQGLQFLFEYFSETQRNKGNFPGRFSGRQFSNSRSEMNVSTLELGDSALYLCASSFGQGEAQYFGPGTRLLVL.

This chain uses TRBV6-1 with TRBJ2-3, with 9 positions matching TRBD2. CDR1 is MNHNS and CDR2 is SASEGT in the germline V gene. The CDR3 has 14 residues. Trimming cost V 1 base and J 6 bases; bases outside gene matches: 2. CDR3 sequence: CASSEGLAGDTQYF. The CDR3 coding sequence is TGTGCCAGCAGTGAAGGGCTAGCGGGGGATACGCAGTATTTT.

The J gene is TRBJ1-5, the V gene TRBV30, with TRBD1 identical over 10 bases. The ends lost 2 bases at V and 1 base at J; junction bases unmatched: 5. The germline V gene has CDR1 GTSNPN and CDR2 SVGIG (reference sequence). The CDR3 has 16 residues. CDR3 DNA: TGTGCCTGGAGTCCCCGACAGGGGGCGAGCAATCAGCCCCAGCATTTT. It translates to CAWSPRQGASNQPQHF.

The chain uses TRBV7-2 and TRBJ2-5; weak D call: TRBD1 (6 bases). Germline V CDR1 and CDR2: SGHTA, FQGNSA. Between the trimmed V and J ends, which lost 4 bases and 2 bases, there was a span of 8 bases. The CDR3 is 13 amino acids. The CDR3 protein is CASSSGQQETQYF. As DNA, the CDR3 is TGTGCCAGCAGCTCTGGACAGCAAGAGACCCAGTACTTC.

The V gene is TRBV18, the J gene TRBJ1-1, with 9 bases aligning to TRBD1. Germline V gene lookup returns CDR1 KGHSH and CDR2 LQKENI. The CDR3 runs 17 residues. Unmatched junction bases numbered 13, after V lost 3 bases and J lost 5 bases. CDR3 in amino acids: CASSPNGQGWLVTEAFF. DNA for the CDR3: TGTGCCAGCTCACCGAACGGACAGGGGTGGTTGGTTACTGAAGCTTTCTTT.

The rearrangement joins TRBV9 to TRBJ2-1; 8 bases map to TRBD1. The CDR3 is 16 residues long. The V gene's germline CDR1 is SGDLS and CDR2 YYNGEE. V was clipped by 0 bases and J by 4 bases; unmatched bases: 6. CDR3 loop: CASSVAGGQVYNEQFF. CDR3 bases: TGTGCCAGCAGCGTAGCTGGGGGACAGGTATACAATGAGCAGTTCTTC.

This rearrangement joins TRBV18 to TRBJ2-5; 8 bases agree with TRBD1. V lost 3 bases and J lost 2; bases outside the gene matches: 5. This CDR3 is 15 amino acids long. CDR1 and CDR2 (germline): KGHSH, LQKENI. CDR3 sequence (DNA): TGTGCCAGCTCACCCTTTGGACAGGGACAAGAGACCCAGTACTTC. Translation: CASSPFGQGQETQYF.

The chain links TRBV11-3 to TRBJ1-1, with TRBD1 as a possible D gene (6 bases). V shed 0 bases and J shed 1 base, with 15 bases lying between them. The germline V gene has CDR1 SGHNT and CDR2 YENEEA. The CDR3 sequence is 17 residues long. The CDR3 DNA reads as TGTGCCAGCAGCTTAGACGGATCCGGGACACCGAACACTGAAGCTTTCTTT. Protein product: CASSLDGSGTPNTEAFF.

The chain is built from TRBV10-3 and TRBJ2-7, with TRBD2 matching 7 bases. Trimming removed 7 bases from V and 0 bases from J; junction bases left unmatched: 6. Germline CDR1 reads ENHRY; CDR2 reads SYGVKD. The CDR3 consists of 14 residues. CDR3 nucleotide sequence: TGTGCCATCAAGGCGGGGGTGAGCTCCTACGAGCAGTACTTC. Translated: CAIKAGVSSYEQYF.

CDR3 nucleotides: TGTGCCAGCAGTGCGCTAGCGGGTTCCTACGAGCAGTACTTC. Its protein product is CASSALAGSYEQYF. The J gene is TRBJ2-7, the V gene TRBV6-4; 8 bases map to TRBD2. Unmatched junction bases numbered 3, after V lost 4 bases and J lost 1 base. The CDR3 has 14 amino acids. CDR1 and CDR2 (germline): MRHNA, SNTAGT.

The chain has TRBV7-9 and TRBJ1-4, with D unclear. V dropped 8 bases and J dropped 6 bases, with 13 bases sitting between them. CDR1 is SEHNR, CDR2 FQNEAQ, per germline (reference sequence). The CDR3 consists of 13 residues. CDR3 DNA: TGTGCCAGCGGAAAGTTCGGAGATGAAAAACTGTTTTTT. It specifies CASGKFGDEKLFF.

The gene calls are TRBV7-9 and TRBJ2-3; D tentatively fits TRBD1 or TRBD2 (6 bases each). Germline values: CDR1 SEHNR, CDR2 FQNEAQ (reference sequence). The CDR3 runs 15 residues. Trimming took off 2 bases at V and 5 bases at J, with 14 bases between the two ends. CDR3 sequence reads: CASSLSRGAGDTQYF. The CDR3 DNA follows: TGTGCCAGCAGCTTATCGAGGGGGGCGGGAGATACGCAGTATTTT.

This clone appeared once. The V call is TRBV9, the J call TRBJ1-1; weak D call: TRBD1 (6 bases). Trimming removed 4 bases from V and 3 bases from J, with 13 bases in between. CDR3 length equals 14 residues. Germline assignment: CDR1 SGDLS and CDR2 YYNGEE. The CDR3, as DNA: TGTGCCAGCAGCTTTCGGTCAGGGGACACTGAAGCTTTCTTT. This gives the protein CASSFRSGDTEAFF.